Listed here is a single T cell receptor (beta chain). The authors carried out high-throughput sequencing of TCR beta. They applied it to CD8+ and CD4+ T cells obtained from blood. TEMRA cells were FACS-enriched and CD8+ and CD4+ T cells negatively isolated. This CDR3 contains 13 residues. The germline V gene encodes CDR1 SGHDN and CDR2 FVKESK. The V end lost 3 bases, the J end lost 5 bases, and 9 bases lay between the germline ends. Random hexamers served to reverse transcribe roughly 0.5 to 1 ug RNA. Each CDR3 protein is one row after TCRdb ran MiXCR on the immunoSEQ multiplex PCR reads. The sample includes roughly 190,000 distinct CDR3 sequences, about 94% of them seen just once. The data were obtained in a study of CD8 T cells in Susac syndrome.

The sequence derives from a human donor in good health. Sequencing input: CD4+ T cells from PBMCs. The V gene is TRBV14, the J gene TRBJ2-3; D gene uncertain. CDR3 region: CASSQSMVDTQYF. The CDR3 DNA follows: TGTGCCAGCAGCCAGTCAATGGTAGATACGCAGTATTTT.